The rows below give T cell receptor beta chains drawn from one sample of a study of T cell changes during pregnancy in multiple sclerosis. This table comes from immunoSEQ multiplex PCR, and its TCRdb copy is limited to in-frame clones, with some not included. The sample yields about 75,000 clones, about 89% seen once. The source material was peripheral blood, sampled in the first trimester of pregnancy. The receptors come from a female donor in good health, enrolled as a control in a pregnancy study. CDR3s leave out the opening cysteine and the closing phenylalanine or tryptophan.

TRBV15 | ATSLGGSYEQY
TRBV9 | ASSARDFSSYNEQF
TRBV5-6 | ASSLSAVSQETQY
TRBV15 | ATSRDEVSTDTQY
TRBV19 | ASEGRGYGYT
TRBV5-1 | ASSPEGRGIYEQY
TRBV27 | ASSFGMNTEAF
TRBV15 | ATSSLGGGNQPQH
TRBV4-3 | ASSHLGPRAGATNEKLF
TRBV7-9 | ASSPSPIARNTGELF
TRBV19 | ASSRDRGRNQPQH
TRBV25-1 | ASRDKSVAF
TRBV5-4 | ASSSRTAEHYGYT
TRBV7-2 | ASSQDSFTEAF
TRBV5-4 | ASSSGGQGGDQPQH
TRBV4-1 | ASSQGAYETGELF
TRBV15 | ATSTRDRGIEGNQPQH
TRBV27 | ASRWGAGANVLT
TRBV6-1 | ASNPSGSVYEQY
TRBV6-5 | ASSRQGSPLH
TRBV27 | ASSLGTGGTSEQF
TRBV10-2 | ASRGTGKEKLF
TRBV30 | AWSDQGGLGEKLF
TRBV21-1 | ASPKEGKVPLGEQF
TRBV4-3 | ASSQDRQGRVKAQH
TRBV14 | ASSQDIGTFYGYT
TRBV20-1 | SARDPGRAF
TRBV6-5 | ASSYGYGASGTEAF
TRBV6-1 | ASSEWAGIKSSTDTQY
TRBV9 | ASSPPGQGARAF
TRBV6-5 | ASRGQIYGYT
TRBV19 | ASSTWRENTEAF
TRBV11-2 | ASSLELLNEQF